This T cell receptor (beta chain) was sequenced in a study of OX40 agonist ivuxolimab in advanced cancers. CDR3 length: 15 residues. The germline V and J ends were trimmed by 2 bases and 4 bases, with 18 bases remaining between them. Germline CDR1 GTSNPN, CDR2 SVGIG (reference sequence). Sequenced by immunoSEQ multiplex PCR; TCRdb stores in-frame clones only, minus some. The table lists under 70,000 clones, around nine tenths of them singletons. The starting material was CD4+ or CD8+ T cells sorted from blood, obtained in a trial of the OX40 agonist ivuxolimab. The chain joins TRBV30 to TRBJ2-7; TRBD2 is a possible D gene (6 bases). The clonotype comes from an adult with an advanced solid tumor such as melanoma, head and neck, liver or kidney cancer. CDR3: CAWSRGLGAGYEQYF. CDR3 coding DNA: TGTGCCTGGAGTCGGGGATTAGGGGCGGGATACGAGCAGTACTTC.